Below, 5 T cell receptor beta chains from the same sample are listed, as sequenced in a study of monozygotic twins with inflammatory bowel disease. No DNA is given; TCRdb re-called the 5' RACE reads and lists each CDR3 protein once. This specimen shows around 210,000 distinct CDR3 sequences; the ten leading clones hold more than 7.5%. The sequenced material came from blood. The receptors shown here come from a human donor with ulcerative colitis or Crohn's disease, or a healthy co-twin of an affected twin (not recorded which).

This chain connects TRBV5-1 to TRBJ2-1; TCRdb reports TRBD2, a call that lacks DNA to check it against. This CDR3 has 15 residues. Germline V gene lookup returns CDR1 SGHRS and CDR2 YFSETQ. CDR3 protein: CASSGTGGGFNEQFF.

The chain couples TRBV4-2 to TRBJ1-5; without DNA, the TCRdb call of TRBD1 cannot be checked. Germline CDR1 is LGHNA and CDR2 is YNFKEQ. There are 15 residues in the CDR3. CDR3 sequence reads: CASSSDREYGQPQHF.

The rearrangement uses TRBV2 and TRBJ2-5; TCRdb's D call of TRBD1 is untestable without DNA. This CDR3 is 14 amino acids long. CDR1 is SNHLY, CDR2 FYNNEI, per germline. The CDR3 reads CASKKQQGLGTQYF.

The chain employs TRBV12-3 or TRBV12-4 and TRBJ1-2; as DNA is missing, the TRBD1 call by TCRdb cannot be tested. There are 15 residues in the CDR3. This CDR3 is CASSINPDRGYGYTF.

This chain links TRBV10-3 with TRBJ2-3. The CDR3 spans 15 residues. Germline V CDR1 and CDR2: ENHRY, SYGVKD. The CDR3 here is CAISEKSGMADTQYF.